Here is one T cell receptor (beta chain) with its context. TCRdb's table, derived via immunoSEQ multiplex PCR, lists solely in-frame clones and lacks some. In the table there are approximately 240,000 clones, approximately 85% of which are singletons. This sample is part of a study of blood T cell repertoires in COVID-19. About the research overall: The analysed material was cDNA or gDNA that came from T cells, B-cell-depleted T cells, or PBMCs.

J lost 7 bases, V lost 2 bases, and 6 bases had no gene match. Germline CDR1 MNHEY, CDR2 SMNVEV (reference sequence). CDR3 length: 14 residues. The chain couples TRBV27 to TRBJ2-5; TRBD1 agrees at 8 bases. Source material: peripheral blood. The receptor was isolated from a man between 45 and 60 years old who had recovered from COVID-19. The CDR3 coding sequence is TGTGCCAGCAGTTTACCCGGACAGGGTATGACCCAGTACTTC. It is translated as CASSLPGQGMTQYF.